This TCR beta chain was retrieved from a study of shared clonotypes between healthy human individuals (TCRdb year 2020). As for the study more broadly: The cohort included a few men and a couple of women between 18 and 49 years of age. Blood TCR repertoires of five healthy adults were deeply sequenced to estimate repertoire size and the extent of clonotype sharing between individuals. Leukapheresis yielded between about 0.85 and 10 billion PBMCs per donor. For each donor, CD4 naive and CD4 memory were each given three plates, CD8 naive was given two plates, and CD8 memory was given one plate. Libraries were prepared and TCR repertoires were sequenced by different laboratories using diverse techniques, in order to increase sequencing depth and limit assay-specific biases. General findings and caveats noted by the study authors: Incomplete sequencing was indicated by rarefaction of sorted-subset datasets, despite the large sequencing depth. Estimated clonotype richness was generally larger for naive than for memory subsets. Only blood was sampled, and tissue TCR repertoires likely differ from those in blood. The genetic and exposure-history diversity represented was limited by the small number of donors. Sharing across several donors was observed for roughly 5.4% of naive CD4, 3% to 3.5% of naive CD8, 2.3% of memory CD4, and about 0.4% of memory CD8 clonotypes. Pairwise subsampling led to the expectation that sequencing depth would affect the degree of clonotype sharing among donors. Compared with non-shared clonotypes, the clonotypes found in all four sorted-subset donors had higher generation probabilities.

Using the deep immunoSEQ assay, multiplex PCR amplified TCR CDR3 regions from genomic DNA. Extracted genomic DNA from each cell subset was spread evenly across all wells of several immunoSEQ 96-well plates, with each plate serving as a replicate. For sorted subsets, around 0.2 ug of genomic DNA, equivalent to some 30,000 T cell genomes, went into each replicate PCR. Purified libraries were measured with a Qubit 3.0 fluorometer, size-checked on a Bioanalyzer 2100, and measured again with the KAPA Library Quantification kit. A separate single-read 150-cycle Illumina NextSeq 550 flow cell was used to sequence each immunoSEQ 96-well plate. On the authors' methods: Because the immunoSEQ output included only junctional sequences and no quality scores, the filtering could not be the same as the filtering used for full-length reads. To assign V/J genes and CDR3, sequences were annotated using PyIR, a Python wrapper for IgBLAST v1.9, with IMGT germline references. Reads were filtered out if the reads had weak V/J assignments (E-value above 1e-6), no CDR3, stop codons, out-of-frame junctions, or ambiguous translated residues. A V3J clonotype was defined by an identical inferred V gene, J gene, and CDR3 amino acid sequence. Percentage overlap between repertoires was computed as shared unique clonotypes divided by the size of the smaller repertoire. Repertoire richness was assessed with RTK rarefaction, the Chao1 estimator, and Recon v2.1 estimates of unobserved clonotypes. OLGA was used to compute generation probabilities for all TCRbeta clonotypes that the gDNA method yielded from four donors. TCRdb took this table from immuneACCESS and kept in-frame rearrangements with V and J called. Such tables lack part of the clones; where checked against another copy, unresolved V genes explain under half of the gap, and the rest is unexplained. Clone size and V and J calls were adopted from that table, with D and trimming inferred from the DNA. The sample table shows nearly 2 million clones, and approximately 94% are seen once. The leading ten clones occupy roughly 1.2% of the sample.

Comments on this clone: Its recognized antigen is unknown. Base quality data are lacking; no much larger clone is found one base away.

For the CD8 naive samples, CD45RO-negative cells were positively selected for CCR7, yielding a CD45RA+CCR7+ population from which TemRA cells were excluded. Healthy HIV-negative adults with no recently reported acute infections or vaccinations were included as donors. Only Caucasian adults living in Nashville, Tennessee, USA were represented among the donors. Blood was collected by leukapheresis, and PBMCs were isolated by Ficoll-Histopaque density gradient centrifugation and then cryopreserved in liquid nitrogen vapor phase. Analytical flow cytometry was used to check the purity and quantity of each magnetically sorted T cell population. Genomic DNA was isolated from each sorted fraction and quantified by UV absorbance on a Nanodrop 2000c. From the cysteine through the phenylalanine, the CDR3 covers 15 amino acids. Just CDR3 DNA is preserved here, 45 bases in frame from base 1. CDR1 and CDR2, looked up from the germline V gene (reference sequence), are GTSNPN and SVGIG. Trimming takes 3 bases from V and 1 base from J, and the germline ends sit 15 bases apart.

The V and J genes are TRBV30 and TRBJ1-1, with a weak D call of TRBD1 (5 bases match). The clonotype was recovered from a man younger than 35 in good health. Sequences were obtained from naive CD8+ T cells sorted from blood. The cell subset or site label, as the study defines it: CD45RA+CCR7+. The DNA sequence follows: TGTGCCTGGAGAACAGGAGGATCGTGGAACACTGAAGCTTTCTTT. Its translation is CAWRTGGSWNTEAFF.